This TCR beta chain was recorded in a study of Tregs in tolerant kidney transplant recipients. In regard to this clone: The read ends 3 residues shy of where the CDR3 ends; the end is completed using the germline J gene.

The CDR3 loop spans 14 amino acids. V dropped 5 bases and J dropped 6; count of bases not matched to a gene: 8. Per the germline V gene, CDR1 is SGHVS and CDR2 is FQNEAQ. Mixed chimerism was transient after nonmyeloablative marrow transplants from related graft donors. Clones were read by immunoSEQ multiplex PCR, and TCRdb kept only the in-frame ones, dropping some. The table for this sample gives about 6,300 clones. The sequence came from a human patient who received a combined kidney and bone marrow transplant. Some T cells could come from the graft donor. The chain is built from TRBV7-8 and TRBJ2-7, with 9 bases matching TRBD1. Sequences were derived from CD4+ T cells from blood (PBMCs), sampled 6 months after the transplant. The sequenced part of the CDR3 DNA is TGTGCCAGCAGCCCCCGGGACAGGGCGGGCGAG. Translated: CASSPRDRAGE. The whole CDR3 sequence is CASSPRDRAGEQYF.